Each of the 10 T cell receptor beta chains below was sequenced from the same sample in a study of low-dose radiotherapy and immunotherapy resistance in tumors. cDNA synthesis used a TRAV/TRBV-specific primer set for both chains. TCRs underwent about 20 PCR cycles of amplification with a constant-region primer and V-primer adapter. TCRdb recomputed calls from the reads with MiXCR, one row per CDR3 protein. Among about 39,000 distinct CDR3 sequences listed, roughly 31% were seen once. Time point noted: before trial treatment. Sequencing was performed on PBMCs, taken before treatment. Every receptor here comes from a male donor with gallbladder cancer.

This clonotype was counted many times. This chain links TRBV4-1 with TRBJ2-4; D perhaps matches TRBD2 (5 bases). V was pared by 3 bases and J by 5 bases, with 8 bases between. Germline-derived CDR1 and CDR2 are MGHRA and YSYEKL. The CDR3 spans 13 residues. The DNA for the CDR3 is TGCGCCAGCAGCCAGAGGGTTGAAAACATTCAGTACTTC. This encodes CASSQRVENIQYF.

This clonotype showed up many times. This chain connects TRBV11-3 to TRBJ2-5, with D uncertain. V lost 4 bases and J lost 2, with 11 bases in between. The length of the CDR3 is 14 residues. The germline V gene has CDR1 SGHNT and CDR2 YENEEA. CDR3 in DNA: TGTGCCAGCAGCTCCGGCGGTAGTCAAGAGACCCAGTACTTC. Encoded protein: CASSSGGSQETQYF.

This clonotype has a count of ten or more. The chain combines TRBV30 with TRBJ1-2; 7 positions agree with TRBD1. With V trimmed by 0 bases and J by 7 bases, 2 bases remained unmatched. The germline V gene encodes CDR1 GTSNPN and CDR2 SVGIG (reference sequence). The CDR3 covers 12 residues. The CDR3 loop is CAWSVTGFGYTF. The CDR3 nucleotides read TGTGCCTGGAGTGTGACAGGGTTTGGCTACACCTTC.

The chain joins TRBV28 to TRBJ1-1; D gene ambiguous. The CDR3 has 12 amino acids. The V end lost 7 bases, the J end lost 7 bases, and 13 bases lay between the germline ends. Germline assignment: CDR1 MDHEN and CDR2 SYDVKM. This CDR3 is CASTGVYVEAFF. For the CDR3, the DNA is TGTGCCAGCACCGGGGTTTACGTTGAAGCTTTCTTT.

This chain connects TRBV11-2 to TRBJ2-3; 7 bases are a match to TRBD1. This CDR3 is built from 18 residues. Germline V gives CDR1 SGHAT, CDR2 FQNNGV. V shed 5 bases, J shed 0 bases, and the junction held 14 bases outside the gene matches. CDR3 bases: TGTGCCAGCAGCCTAGGGGGCCAACAGGGCCTTAGCACAGATACGCAGTATTTT. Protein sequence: CASSLGGQQGLSTDTQYF. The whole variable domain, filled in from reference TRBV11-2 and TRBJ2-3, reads EAGVAQSPRYKIIEKRQSVAFWCNPISGHATLYWYQQILGQGPKLLIQFQNNGVVDDSQLPKDRFSAERLKGVDSTLKIQPAKLEDSAVYLCASSLGGQQGLSTDTQYFGPGTRLTVL.

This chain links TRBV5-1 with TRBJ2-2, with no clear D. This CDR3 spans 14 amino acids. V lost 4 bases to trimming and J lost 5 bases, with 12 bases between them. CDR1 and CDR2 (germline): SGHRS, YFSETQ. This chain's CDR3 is CASSPRTATGELFF. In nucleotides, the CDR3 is TGCGCCAGCAGCCCGCGGACGGCTACCGGGGAGCTGTTTTTT.

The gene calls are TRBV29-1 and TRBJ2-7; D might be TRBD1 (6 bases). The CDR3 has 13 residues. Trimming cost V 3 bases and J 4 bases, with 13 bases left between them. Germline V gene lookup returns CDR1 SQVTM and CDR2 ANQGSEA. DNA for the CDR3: TGCAGCGTTGACGGCAGGGGTAGTTACGAGCAGTACTTC. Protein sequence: CSVDGRGSYEQYF.

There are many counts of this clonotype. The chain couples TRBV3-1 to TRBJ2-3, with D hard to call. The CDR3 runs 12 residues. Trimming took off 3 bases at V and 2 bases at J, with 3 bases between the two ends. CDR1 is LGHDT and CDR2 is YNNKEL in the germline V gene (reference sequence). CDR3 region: CASSQTTDTQYF. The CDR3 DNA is TGTGCCAGCAGCCAGACCACAGATACGCAGTATTTT.

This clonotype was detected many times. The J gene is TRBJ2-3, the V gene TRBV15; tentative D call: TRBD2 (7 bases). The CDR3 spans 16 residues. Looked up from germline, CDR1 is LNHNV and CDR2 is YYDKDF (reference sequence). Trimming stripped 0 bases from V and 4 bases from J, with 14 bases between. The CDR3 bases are TGTGCCACCAGCAGAGATCTTATAGGGGGGGCAGATACGCAGTATTTT. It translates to CATSRDLIGGADTQYF.

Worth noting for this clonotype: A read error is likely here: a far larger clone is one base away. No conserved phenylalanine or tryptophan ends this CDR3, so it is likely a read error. CDR3 sequence: CASTWTGNTEAFL. CDR3 coding DNA: TGTGCCAGCACCTGGACAGGGAACACTGAAGCTTTCTTA. The V call is TRBV13, the J call TRBJ1-1, with 7 bases matching TRBD1. Per germline, CDR1 PRHDT and CDR2 FYEKMQ (reference sequence). This CDR3 has 13 amino acids. The V and J ends lost 7 bases and 1 base, in that order; junction bases with no gene match: 3.